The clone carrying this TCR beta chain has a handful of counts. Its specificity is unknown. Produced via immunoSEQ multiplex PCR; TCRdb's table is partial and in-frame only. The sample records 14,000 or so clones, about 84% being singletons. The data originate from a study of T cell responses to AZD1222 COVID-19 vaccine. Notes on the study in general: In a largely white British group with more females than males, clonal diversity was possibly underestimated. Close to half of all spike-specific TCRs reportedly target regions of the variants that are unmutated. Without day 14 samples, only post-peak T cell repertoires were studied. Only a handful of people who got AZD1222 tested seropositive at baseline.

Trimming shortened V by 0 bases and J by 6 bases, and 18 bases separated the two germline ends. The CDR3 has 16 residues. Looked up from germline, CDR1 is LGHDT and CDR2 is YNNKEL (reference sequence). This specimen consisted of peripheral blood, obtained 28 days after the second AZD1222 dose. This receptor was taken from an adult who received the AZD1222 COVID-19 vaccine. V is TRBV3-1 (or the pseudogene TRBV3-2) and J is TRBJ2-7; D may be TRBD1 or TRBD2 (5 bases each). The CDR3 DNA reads TGTGCCAGCAGCCAAGATCACGGAACGACGGGGCTCGAGCAGTACTTC. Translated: CASSQDHGTTGLEQYF.